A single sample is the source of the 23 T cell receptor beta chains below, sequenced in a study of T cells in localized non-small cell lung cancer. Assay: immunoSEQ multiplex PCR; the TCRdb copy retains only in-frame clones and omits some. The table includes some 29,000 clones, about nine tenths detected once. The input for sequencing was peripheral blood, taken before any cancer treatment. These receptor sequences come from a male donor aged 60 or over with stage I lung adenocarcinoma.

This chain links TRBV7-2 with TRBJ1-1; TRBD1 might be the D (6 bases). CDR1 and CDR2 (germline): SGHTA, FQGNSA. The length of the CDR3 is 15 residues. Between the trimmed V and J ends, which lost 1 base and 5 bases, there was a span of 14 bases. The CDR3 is CASSLVGAGETEAFF. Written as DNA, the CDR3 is TGTGCCAGCAGCTTAGTGGGGGCAGGGGAGACTGAAGCTTTCTTT.

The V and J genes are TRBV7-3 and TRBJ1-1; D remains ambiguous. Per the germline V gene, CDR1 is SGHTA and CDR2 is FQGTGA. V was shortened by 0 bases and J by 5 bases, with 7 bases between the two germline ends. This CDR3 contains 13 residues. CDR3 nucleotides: TGTGCCAGCAGCTTAACCCAAGGAACTGAAGCTTTCTTT. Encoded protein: CASSLTQGTEAFF.

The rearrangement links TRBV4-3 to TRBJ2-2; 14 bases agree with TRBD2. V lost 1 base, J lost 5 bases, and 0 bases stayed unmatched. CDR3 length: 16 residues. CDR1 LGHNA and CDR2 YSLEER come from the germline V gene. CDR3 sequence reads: CASSQGTSGGTGELFF. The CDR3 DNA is TGCGCCAGCAGCCAAGGGACTAGCGGGGGGACCGGGGAGCTGTTTTTT.

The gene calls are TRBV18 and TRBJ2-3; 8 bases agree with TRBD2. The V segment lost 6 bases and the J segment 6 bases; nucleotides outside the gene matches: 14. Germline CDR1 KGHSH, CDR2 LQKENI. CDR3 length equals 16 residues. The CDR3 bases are TGTGCCAGCTCCCCCAGGACTAGCTCATCGGGGGATACGCAGTATTTT. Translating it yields CASSPRTSSSGDTQYF.

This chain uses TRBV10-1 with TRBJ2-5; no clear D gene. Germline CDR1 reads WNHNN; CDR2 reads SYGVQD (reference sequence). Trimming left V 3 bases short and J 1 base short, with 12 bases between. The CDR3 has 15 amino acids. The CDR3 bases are TGCGCCAGCAGTGACTCAAGGCGGAGCCAAGAGACCCAGTACTTC. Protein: CASSDSRRSQETQYF.

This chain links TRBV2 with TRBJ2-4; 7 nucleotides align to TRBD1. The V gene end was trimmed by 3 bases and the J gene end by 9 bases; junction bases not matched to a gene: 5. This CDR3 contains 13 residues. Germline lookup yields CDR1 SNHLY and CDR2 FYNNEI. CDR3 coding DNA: TGTGCCAGCAGTGATTGGGCAGGGGGCATTCAGTACTTC. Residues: CASSDWAGGIQYF. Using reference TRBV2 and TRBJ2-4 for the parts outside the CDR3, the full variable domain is EPEVTQTPSHQVTQMGQEVILRCVPISNHLYFYWYRQILGQKVEFLVSFYNNEISEKSEIFDDQFSVERPDGSNFTLKIRSTKLEDSAMYFCASSDWAGGIQYFGAGTRLSVL.

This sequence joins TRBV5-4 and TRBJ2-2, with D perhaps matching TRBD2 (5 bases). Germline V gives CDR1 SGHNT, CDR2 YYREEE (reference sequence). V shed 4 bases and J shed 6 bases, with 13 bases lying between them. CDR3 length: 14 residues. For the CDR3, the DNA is TGTGCCAGCAGCAGTAATAGCGTGGCCGGGGAGCTGTTTTTT. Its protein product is CASSSNSVAGELFF.

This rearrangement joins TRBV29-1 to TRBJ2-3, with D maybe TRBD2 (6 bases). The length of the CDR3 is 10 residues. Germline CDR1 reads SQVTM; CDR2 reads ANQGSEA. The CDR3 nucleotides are TGCGGAGGGGGCACAGATACGCAGTATTTT. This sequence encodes CGGGTDTQYF.

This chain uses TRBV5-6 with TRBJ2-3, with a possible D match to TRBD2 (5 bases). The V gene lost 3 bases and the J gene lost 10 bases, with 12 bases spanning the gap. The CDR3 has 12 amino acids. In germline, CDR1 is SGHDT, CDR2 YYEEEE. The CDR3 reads CASSSAGGAQYF. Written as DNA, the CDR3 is TGTGCCAGCAGCTCGGCGGGTGGAGCGCAGTATTTT. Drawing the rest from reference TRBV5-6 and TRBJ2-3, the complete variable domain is DAGVTQSPTHLIKTRGQQVTLRCSPKSGHDTVSWYQQALGQGPQFIFQYYEEEERQRGNFPDRFSGHQFPNYSSELNVNALLLGDSALYLCASSSAGGAQYFGPGTRLTVL.

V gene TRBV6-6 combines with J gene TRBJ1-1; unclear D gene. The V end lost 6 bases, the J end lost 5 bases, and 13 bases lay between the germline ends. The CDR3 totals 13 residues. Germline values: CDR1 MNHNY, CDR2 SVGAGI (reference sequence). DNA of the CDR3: TGTGCCAGCAGCCCTGTGACGGGGACTGAAGCTTTCTTT. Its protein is CASSPVTGTEAFF.

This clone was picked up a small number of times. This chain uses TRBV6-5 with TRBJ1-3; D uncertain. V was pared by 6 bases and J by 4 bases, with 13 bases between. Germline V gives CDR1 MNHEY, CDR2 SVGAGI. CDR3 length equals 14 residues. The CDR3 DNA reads TGTGCCAGCAGGTCCGGGGTTATCGGAAACACCATATATTTT. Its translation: CASRSGVIGNTIYF.

CDR3: CASSPTGVYEQYF. The CDR3 nucleotides read TGTGCCAGCAGCCCTACGGGGGTGTACGAGCAGTACTTC. The V gene is TRBV7-9, the J gene TRBJ2-7; D perhaps matches TRBD2 (6 bases). The CDR3 loop spans 13 amino acids. V gave up 5 bases and J gave up 4 bases, with 12 bases separating them. Germline CDR1 is SEHNR and CDR2 is FQNEAQ (reference sequence).

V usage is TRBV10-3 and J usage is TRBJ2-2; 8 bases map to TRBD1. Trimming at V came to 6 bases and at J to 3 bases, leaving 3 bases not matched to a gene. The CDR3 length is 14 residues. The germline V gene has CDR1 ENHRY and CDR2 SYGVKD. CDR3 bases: TGTGCCATCAGGGTGACAGGGGACACCGGGGAGCTGTTTTTT. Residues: CAIRVTGDTGELFF.

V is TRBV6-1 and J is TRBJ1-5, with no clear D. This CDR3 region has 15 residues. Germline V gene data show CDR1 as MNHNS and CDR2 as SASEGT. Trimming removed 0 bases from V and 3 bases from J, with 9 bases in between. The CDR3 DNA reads TGTGCCAGCAGTGAAGCAGGAAGACCCAATCAGCCCCAGCATTTT. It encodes CASSEAGRPNQPQHF.

CDR3 DNA: TGTGCCTGGAGTGGACAGCCCTCCTACGAGCAGTACTTC. This codes for CAWSGQPSYEQYF. The chain recombines TRBV30 with TRBJ2-7, with TRBD1 as a possible D gene (5 bases). The V and J ends lost 1 base and 0 bases respectively, with 7 bases between them. Looked up from germline, CDR1 is GTSNPN and CDR2 is SVGIG (reference sequence). The CDR3 extends over 13 amino acids.

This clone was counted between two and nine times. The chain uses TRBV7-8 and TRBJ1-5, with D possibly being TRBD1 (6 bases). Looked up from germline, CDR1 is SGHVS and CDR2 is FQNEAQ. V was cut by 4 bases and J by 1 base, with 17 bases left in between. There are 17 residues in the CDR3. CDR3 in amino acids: CASSSDQGRKSNQPQHF. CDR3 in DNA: TGTGCCAGCAGCTCGGATCAGGGGAGGAAAAGCAATCAGCCCCAGCATTTT. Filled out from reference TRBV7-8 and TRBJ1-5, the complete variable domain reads GAGVSQSPRYKVAKRGQDVALRCDPISGHVSLFWYQQALGQGPEFLTYFQNEAQLDKSGLPSDRFFAERPEGSVSTLKIQRTQQEDSAVYLCASSSDQGRKSNQPQHFGDGTRLSIL.

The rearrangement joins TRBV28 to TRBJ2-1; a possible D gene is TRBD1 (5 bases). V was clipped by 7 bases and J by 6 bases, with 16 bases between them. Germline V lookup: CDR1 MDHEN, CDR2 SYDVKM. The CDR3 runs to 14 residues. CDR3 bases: TGTGCCAGCATGACAGTCGGGCTCCCCAATGAGCAGTTCTTC. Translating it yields CASMTVGLPNEQFF.

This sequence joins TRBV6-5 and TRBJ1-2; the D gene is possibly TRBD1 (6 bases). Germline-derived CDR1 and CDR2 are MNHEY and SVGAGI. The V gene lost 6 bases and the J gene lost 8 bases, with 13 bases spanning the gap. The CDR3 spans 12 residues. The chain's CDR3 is CASSPGHNGYTF. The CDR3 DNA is TGTGCCAGCAGCCCGGGACACAACGGCTACACCTTC.

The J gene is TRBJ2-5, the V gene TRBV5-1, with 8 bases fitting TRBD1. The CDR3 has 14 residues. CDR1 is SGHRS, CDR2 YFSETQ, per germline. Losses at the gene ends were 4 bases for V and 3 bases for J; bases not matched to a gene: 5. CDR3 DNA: TGCGCCAGCAGCCCCAGGGGGCGCGAAGAGACCCAGTACTTC. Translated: CASSPRGREETQYF.

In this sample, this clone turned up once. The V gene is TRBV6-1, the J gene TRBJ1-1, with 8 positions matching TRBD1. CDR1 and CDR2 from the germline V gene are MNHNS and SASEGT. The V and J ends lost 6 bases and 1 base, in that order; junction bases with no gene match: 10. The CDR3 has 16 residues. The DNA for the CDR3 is TGTGCCAGCAGGGAACTCGTGGGGACAGGGAACACTGAAGCTTTCTTT. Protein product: CASRELVGTGNTEAFF.

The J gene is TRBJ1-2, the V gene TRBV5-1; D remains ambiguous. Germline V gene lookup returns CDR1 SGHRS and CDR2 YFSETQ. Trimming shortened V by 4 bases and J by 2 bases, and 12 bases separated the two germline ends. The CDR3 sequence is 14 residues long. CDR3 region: CASSPEVGNYGYTF. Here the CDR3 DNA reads TGCGCCAGCAGCCCCGAGGTAGGGAACTATGGCTACACCTTC.

The CDR3 coding sequence is TGTGCCAGCAGAACCGGACAGTATAGCAATCAGCCCCAGCATTTT. Its protein product is CASRTGQYSNQPQHF. The gene calls are TRBV6-5 and TRBJ1-5, with D tentatively TRBD1 (6 bases). CDR1 is MNHEY and CDR2 is SVGAGI in the germline V gene. The V end was cut by 6 bases, the J end by 0 bases, with 12 bases between. This CDR3 region has 15 residues.

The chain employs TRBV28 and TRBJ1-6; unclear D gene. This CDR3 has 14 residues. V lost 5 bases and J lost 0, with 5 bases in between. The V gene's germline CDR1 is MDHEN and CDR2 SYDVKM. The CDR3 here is CASSPDSYNSPLHF. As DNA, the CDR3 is TGTGCCAGCAGTCCAGACTCCTATAATTCACCCCTCCACTTT. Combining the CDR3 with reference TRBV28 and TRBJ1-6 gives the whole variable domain DVKVTQSSRYLVKRTGEKVFLECVQDMDHENMFWYRQDPGLGLRLIYFSYDVKMKEKGDIPEGYSVSREKKERFSLILESASTNQTSMYLCASSPDSYNSPLHFGNGTRLTVT.